This T cell receptor beta chain derives from a study of CD8+ T cells in alopecia areata. Across the whole study: Severity in treated patients was scored by percentage of scalp area affected. Study-level points and caveats: On tofacitinib, scalp clonality and expanded CD8+ clones among top 100 fell significantly.

As for treatment: oral pan-JAK inhibitor, 5-10 mg twice daily. Worth noting for this clone: The antigen is not known.

V shed 2 bases and J shed 5 bases, with 13 bases lying between them. This CDR3 is 15 amino acids long. From germline, CDR1 is LGHNA and CDR2 YSLEER. The authors extracted RNA and reverse transcribed it into cDNA as the sequencing template. Sequencing used immunoSEQ multiplex PCR; TCRdb keeps in-frame clones, though not all of them. This table has some 190,000 clones, roughly 60% appearing once. The source of this sequence is a human donor with alopecia areata. The sequences come from CD4+ T cells sorted from blood, collected at week 24, from a patient treated with tofacitinib. The chain employs TRBV4-3 and TRBJ2-1; D uncertain. CDR3 protein: CASSQSNSGDNEQFF. The CDR3 coding sequence is TGCGCCAGCAGCCAAAGCAATAGTGGGGACAATGAGCAGTTCTTC.